A single sample is the source of the 14 T cell receptor beta chains below, sequenced in a study of cytomegalovirus exposure and HLA in healthy donors. The PCR ran on 60 Vbeta and 13 Jbeta primers. TCRdb's table, derived via immunoSEQ multiplex PCR, lists solely in-frame clones and lacks some. Of 150,000 to 200,000 clones in the sample, under 90% were seen once. The sample was PBMCs. These receptor sequences come from a man aged 30 to 39 in good health and CMV-seropositive.

The rearrangement joins TRBV9 to TRBJ2-3, with TRBD2 matching 11 bases. Germline CDR1 and CDR2: SGDLS and YYNGEE. With 0 bases clipped from V and 5 bases from J, the junction kept 5 bases outside the gene matches. CDR3 length equals 16 residues. The CDR3 reads CASSVETSGEKDTQYF. In DNA form, the CDR3 reads TGTGCCAGCAGCGTAGAGACTAGCGGGGAAAAAGATACGCAGTATTTT.

J is TRBJ1-2 and V is TRBV7-9; 7 bases agree with TRBD1. V dropped 1 base and J dropped 3; count of bases not matched to a gene: 8. CDR1 is SEHNR and CDR2 is FQNEAQ in the germline V gene (reference sequence). This CDR3 comprises 16 residues. The CDR3 loop reads CASSLEYRGVDYGYTF. For the CDR3, the DNA is TGTGCCAGCAGCTTAGAGTACAGGGGAGTCGACTATGGCTACACCTTC.

V is TRBV4-2 and J is TRBJ1-1; tentative D call: TRBD1 (5 bases). V gave up 4 bases and J gave up 3 bases, with 27 bases separating them. The CDR3 spans 19 residues. Germline CDR1 is LGHNA and CDR2 is YNFKEQ. The DNA of the CDR3 is TGTGCCAGCAGCCGAGAAGTGAGGGCAGGGTTGGGGAGGGACACTGAAGCTTTCTTT. Translation: CASSREVRAGLGRDTEAFF.

V and J are TRBV5-4 and TRBJ2-2; TRBD2 is a possible D gene (6 bases). This CDR3 has 14 residues. The V gene lost 5 bases and the J gene lost 0 bases, with 8 bases spanning the gap. Germline-derived CDR1 and CDR2 are SGHNT and YYREEE (reference sequence). For the CDR3, the DNA is TGTGCCAGCAGACTAGCCGCGAACACCGGGGAGCTGTTTTTT. Translation gives CASRLAANTGELFF.

This clone was counted only a few times. The genes are TRBV6-5 and TRBJ2-5; D is possibly TRBD1 (6 bases). V was pared by 2 bases and J by 2 bases, with 12 bases between. Germline CDR1 MNHEY, CDR2 SVGAGI. The CDR3 runs to 15 residues. This chain's CDR3 is CASSYTTGNQETQYF. The CDR3, as DNA: TGTGCCAGCAGTTACACTACAGGGAATCAAGAGACCCAGTACTTC.

V is TRBV11-3 and J is TRBJ1-1; TRBD1 aligns across 10 bases. There are 15 residues in the CDR3. Looked up from germline, CDR1 is SGHNT and CDR2 is YENEEA. J lost 5 bases, V lost 5 bases, and 8 bases had no gene match. The CDR3: CASSRDRGRGTEAFF. In DNA, the CDR3 is TGTGCCAGCAGCAGGGACAGGGGCCGGGGGACTGAAGCTTTCTTT.

The chain has TRBV29-1 and TRBJ2-3, with TRBD2 matching 11 bases. The germline V gene encodes CDR1 SQVTM and CDR2 ANQGSEA. The CDR3 is 17 amino acids. J gave up 2 bases and V 3 bases, and 10 bases lay outside the gene matches. As DNA, the CDR3 is TGCAGCGTTGAGGGGATTCCTAGCGGGAGGTCCACAGATACGCAGTATTTT. It specifies CSVEGIPSGRSTDTQYF.

Concerning this clone itself: Compared with germline, one end of the junction differs, possibly owing to a read error. The chain uses TRBV7-9 and TRBJ2-3; D possibly corresponds to TRBD1 (6 bases). From germline, CDR1 is SEHNR and CDR2 FQNEAQ (reference sequence). CDR3 length equals 16 residues. The CDR3 bases are TGTTCCAGCAGCTTAGTTATGGGGGCTAGCACAGATACGCAGTATTTT. Translating gives CSSSLVMGASTDTQYF.

This chain connects TRBV5-1 to TRBJ2-1, with 9 bases aligning to TRBD1. CDR1 and CDR2 (germline): SGHRS, YFSETQ. This CDR3 has 14 amino acids. Losses at the gene ends were 4 bases for V and 6 bases for J; bases not matched to a gene: 5. As DNA, the CDR3 is TGCGCCAGCAGCCTGACAGGGGGGGGCAATGAGCAGTTCTTC. Its protein is CASSLTGGGNEQFF.

The chain recombines TRBV4-1 with TRBJ2-2; D is possibly TRBD2 (6 bases). Per germline, CDR1 MGHRA and CDR2 YSYEKL. The CDR3 length is 15 residues. Trimming took off 7 bases at V and 5 bases at J, with 17 bases between the two ends. The CDR3 region has the DNA TGCGCCAGCAACTCCCCGGGCCGGGGGACCGGGGAGCTGTTTTTT. This gives the protein CASNSPGRGTGELFF.

This clone was recorded a few times. The V and J genes are TRBV7-8 and TRBJ2-7, with 12 bases identical to TRBD1. This CDR3 has 16 amino acids. Germline loops: CDR1 SGHVS, CDR2 FQNEAQ. V lost 3 bases to trimming and J lost 7 bases; unmatched junction nucleotides: 10. The CDR3 coding sequence is TGTGCCAGCAGCTTGCTACCGGGACAGGGGGCTGGGGAGCAGTACTTC. Amino acids: CASSLLPGQGAGEQYF.

The chain couples TRBV27 to TRBJ2-1; D possibly corresponds to TRBD2 (7 bases). CDR3 length: 19 residues. V was cut by 3 bases and J by 3 bases, with 24 bases left in between. Germline V CDR1 and CDR2: MNHEY, SMNVEV (reference sequence). The DNA for the CDR3 is TGTGCCAGCAGTTTCAGTAACCCTGGGGGGGCAGGCCACTACAATGAGCAGTTCTTC. Amino acids: CASSFSNPGGAGHYNEQFF.

The V gene is TRBV7-2, the J gene TRBJ2-7, with 10 nucleotides matching TRBD2. The CDR3 is made up of 15 amino acids. V shed 5 bases, J shed 3 bases, and the junction held 7 bases outside the gene matches. The germline CDR1 and CDR2 sequences are SGHTA and FQGNSA. Here the CDR3 DNA reads TGTGCCAGCAGCCATCGGACTAGCGGAGACTACGAGCAGTACTTC. Protein product: CASSHRTSGDYEQYF.

This clone was seen a single time. This sequence joins TRBV5-4 and TRBJ2-3; D gene uncertain. Germline V lookup: CDR1 SGHNT, CDR2 YYREEE (reference sequence). This CDR3 spans 13 amino acids. V was clipped by 5 bases and J by 0 bases, with 7 bases between them. The CDR3: CASRTGSTDTQYF. In nucleotides, the CDR3 is TGTGCCAGCAGAACCGGGAGCACAGATACGCAGTATTTT.